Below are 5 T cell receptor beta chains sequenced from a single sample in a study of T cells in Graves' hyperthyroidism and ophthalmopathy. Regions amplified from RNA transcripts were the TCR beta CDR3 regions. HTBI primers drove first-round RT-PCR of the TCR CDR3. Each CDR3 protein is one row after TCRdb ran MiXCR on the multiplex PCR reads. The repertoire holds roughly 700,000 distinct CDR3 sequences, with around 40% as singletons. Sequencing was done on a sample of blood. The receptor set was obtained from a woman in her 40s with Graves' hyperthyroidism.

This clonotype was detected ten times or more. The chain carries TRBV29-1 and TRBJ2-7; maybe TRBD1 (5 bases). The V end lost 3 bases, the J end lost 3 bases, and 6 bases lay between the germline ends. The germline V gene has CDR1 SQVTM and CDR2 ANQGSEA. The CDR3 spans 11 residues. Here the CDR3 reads CSVDDSYEQYF. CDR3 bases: TGCAGCGTTGATGACAGCTACGAGCAGTACTTC.

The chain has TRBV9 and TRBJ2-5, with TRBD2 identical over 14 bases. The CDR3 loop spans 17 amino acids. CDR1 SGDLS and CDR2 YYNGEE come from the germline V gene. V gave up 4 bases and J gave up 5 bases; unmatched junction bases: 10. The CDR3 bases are TGTGCCAGCAGCCGCGGACTAGCGGGGGGTGCATTGGAGACCCAGTACTTC. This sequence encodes CASSRGLAGGALETQYF.

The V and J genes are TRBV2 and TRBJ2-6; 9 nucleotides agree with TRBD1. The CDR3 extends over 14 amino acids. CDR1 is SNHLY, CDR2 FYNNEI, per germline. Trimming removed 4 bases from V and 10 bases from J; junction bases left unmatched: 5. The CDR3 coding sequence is TGTGCCAGCAGTGGACGGACAGGGGTAAACGTCCTGACTTTC. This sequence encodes CASSGRTGVNVLTF.

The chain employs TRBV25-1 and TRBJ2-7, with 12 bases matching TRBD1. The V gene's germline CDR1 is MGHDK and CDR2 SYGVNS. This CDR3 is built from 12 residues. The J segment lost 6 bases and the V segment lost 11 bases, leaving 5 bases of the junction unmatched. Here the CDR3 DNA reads TGTGCCTGCGGGACAGGGGGCGCCGAGCAGTACTTC. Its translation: CACGTGGAEQYF.

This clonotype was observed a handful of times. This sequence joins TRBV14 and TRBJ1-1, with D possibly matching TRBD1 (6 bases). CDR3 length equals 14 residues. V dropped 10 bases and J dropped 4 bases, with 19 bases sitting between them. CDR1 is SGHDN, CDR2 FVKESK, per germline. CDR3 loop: CATFGIGQFTEAFF. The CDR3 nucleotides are TGTGCCACCTTTGGGATCGGACAGTTCACTGAAGCTTTCTTT.